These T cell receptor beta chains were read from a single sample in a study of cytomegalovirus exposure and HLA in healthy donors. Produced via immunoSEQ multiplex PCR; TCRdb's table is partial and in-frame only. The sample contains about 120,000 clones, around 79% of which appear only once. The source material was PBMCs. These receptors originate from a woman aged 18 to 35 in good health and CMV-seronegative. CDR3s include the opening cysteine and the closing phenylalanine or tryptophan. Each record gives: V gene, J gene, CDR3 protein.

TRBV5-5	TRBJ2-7	CASSWDRDGKQYF
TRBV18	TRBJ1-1	CASSPFPEVMNTEAFF
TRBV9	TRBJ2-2	CASSARWNTGELFF
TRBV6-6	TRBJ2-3	CASTKGGNTDTQYF
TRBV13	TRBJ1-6	CASSLTSNSPLHF
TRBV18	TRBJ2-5	CASSPGVGVTETQYF
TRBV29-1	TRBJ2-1	CSVAAGRGFF
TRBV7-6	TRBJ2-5	CASSQDREETQYF
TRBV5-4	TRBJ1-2	CASSFRGSNYGYTF
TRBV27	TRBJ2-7	CASRNSGTAATPKYF
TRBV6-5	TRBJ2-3	CASSYSSVETQYF
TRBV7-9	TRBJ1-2	CASSLAGRDRDYGYTF
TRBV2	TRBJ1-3	CARLLQVASGNTIYF
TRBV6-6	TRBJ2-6	CASSPSWANVLTF
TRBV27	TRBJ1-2	CASSPPGGNYGYTF
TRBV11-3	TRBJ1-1	CASSRDRVSEAFF
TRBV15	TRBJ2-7	CATSTSQGSRDRPYEQYF
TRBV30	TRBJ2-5	CACLAIGETQYF
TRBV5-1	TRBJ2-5	CASSNGLAQETQYF
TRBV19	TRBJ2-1	CASSSPLAGGLNEQFF
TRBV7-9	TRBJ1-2	CSSSNWGQGVYGYTF
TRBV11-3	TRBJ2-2	CASSHRRGARTGELFF
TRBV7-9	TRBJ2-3	CASSPPHRAVSTDTQYF
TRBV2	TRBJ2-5	CASSERRGTQYF
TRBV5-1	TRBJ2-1	CASSLGERGARGEQFF
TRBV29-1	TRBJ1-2	CSVDRGNYGYTF
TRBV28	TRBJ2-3	CASSLLRDTQYF
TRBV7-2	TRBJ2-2	CASSFDRAGELFF
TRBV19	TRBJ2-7	CASSIIPGLAEGAYEQYF
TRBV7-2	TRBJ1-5	CASSATGGYSNQPQHF
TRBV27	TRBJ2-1	CASSVRLAGSSYNEQFF
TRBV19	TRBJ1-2	CASSLRGGPYGYTF
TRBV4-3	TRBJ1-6	CASSHRQGLGSPLHF
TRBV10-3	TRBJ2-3	CAINSRGYADTQYF
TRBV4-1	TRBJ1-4	CASRSGTATNEKLFF
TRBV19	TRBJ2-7	CASSGGPTGTSYEQYF
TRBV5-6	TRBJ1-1	CASSLLDRDGTEAFF
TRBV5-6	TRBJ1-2	CASSWGGFSGGYTF
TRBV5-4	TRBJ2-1	CASNDKTGTGVNEQFF
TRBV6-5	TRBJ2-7	CASSTRLTPAEQYF
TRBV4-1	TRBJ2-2	CASSRGRGGQGFTGELFF
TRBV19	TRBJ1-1	CASSIPGFTEAFF
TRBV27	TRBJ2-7	CASSSGSEQYF
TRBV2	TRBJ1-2	CASSALQSYGYTF
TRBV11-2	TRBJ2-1	CASSPPGGSYNEQFF
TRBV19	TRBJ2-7	CASSIGAGGSEQYF
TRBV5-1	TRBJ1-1	CASSLAGQTNTEAFF
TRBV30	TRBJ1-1	CAWAGQSDTEAFF
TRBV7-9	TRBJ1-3	CASTPPRQIGSGNTIYF
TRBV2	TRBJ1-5	CATVQGVGQPQHF
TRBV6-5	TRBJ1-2	CASSYSRGSYGYTF
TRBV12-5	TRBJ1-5	CASGGPWTGANQPQHF
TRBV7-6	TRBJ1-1	CASSLGGGSTEAFF
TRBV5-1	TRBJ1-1	CASSPVPLSQNTEAFF
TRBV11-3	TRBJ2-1	CASSLKGTEYNEQFF
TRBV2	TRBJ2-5	CAAGGRGETQYF
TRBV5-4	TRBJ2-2	CASSPGLAGSTGELFF
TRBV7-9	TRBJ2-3	CASSITSSGPQDTQYF
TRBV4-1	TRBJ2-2	CASSSEGAGNTGELFF